A selection of T cell receptor beta chains follows, all from one sample in a study of response to subunit inactivated influenza vaccine. MiXCR, applied by TCRdb to the RT-PCR reads, yields one record per CDR3 protein. The sample yields hundreds of thousands of distinct CDR3 sequences, around 14% seen once. The input for sequencing was PBMCs from blood, taken 11 to 12 days after vaccination. The receptors here all came from a middle-aged man who received an inactivated influenza vaccine. Each CDR3 is given with its conserved first and last residue.

TRBV29-1	12	CSAEGRPTEAFF
TRBV20-1	17	CSANPVRLAGLADTQYF
TRBV2	13	CASSEVGDGELFF
TRBV10-3	14	CAMKQGTRDSAQYF
TRBV29-1	12	CSVEGQRNTIYF
TRBV5-1	15	CASSFMTGGVNEQFF
TRBV20-1	15	CSAGGGQGSYNEQFF
TRBV30	16	CAWSRKRGPPNYGYTF
TRBV5-5	16	CASSGREGRAINEQFF
TRBV2	16	CASSEIGTGSYNEQFF
TRBV7-2	15	CASSLKSRSEETQYF
TRBV7-2	14	CASSLSGRFNEQFF
TRBV6-2/TRBV6-3	15	CASSYVAPGANVLTF
TRBV20-1	17	CSASPGLAGGSTDTQYF
TRBV28	14	CASSSTGANQPQHF
TRBV15	16	CATSRAGTAMNTEAFF
TRBV28	15	CASILGGTNNNEQFF
TRBV15	17	CATSRGGYGGGQETQYF
TRBV6-1	15	CASSKGQGSTNEQFF
TRBV5-1	15	CASSLGLADTGELFF
TRBV5-1	14	CASSPRRAYNEQFF
TRBV12-3/TRBV12-4	12	CASSRDSNEQFF
TRBV3-1	14	CASSQAGRIDTQYF
TRBV6-2/TRBV6-3	17	CASSYPRGDSGANVLTF
TRBV3-1	14	CASSPGTPVETQYF
TRBV19	13	CASTQGDNYGYTF
TRBV5-1	15	CASSPDRRGDSPLHF